What follows describes a single TCR beta chain. This entry belongs to a study of blood T cell repertoires in COVID-19. Original processing notes: Amplification from reference gene primers served as the basis for estimated nucleated cell counts. Some clones are missing from TCRdb's copy, which holds only in-frame ones; the method was immunoSEQ multiplex PCR. V and J calls and clone size are given by that table; D and trimming were obtained from the DNA. The table includes fewer than 250,000 clones, 80% to 95% detected once. The junction had 6 bases not matched to a gene; V was cut back by 5 bases and J by 2 bases. CDR1 and CDR2 (germline): SGHAT, FQNNGV. The CDR3 covers 18 residues. Patients from Seattle were sampled longitudinally, starting during active infection.

The V and J genes are TRBV11-2 and TRBJ2-2; 15 bases line up with TRBD2. The material sequenced was peripheral blood. The sequence came from a man between 25 and 39 years old with COVID-19, enrolled during active disease. The CDR3 here is CASSRWTSGGANTGELFF. CDR3 nucleotide sequence: TGTGCCAGCAGCCGGTGGACTAGCGGGGGGGCCAACACCGGGGAGCTGTTTTTT.